These 27 T cell receptor beta chains originate from one sample sequenced in a study of T-cell reconstitution after alpha-beta-depleted transplantation in children. The TCRbeta library incorporated unique molecular identifiers. TCRdb ran MiXCR on the PCR reads and lists one entry per CDR3 protein. In the table there are about 250,000 distinct CDR3 sequences, 20% to 30% of which are singletons. Sequencing was performed on PBMCs, mostly from graft donor cells, taken 360 days after TCRalphabeta/CD19-depleted stem cell transplant. The receptors here all came from a female patient aged 2-10 years who had a stem cell transplant for congenital amegakaryocytic thrombocytopenia, so the T cells may come from the graft donor.

The chain's CDR3 is CASSSTQAIREKLFF. The CDR3, as DNA: TGTGCCAGCAGTTCGACACAGGCGATACGCGAAAAACTGTTTTTT. The rearrangement uses TRBV6-5 and TRBJ1-4, with TRBD1 as a possible D gene (5 bases). The germline V and J ends were trimmed by 4 bases and 8 bases, with 17 bases remaining between them. CDR1 and CDR2 from the germline V gene are MNHEY and SVGAGI. The CDR3 is made up of 15 amino acids.

The chain couples TRBV24-1 to TRBJ2-3; a weak D match, TRBD2 (5 bases). The V gene's germline CDR1 is KGHDR and CDR2 SFDVKD. The CDR3 loop spans 13 amino acids. The V gene lost 12 bases and the J gene lost 1 base, with 13 bases spanning the gap. In DNA form, the CDR3 reads TGTGCCTGCGGGCTCCAAGGCACAGATACGCAGTATTTT. Its protein product is CACGLQGTDTQYF.

Many counts were recorded for this clonotype. The chain couples TRBV6-5 to TRBJ2-7, with TRBD1 matching 10 bases. Germline CDR1 and CDR2: MNHEY and SVGAGI. Trimming removed 4 bases from V and 3 bases from J; junction bases left unmatched: 0. This CDR3 spans 13 amino acids. The CDR3 sequence is CASSWDRGYEQYF. DNA of the CDR3: TGTGCCAGCAGTTGGGACAGGGGCTACGAGCAGTACTTC.

J is TRBJ1-1 and V is TRBV4-1; 7 nucleotides match TRBD1. J gave up 2 bases and V 6 bases, and 6 bases lay outside the gene matches. The CDR3 loop spans 14 amino acids. CDR1 is MGHRA and CDR2 is YSYEKL in the germline V gene. The CDR3 loop is CASRTRDSNTEAFF. In DNA, the CDR3 is TGCGCCAGCAGAACCCGGGACAGCAACACTGAAGCTTTCTTT.

The table lists this clonotype with a few counts. The chain uses TRBV12-3 or TRBV12-4 and TRBJ1-2; possibly TRBD1 for D (5 bases). The V end lost 2 bases, the J end lost 4 bases, and 8 bases lay between the germline ends. The length of the CDR3 is 13 residues. CDR3 in amino acids: CASSLNGGYGYTF. CDR3 nucleotides: TGTGCCAGCAGTTTAAACGGGGGCTATGGCTACACCTTC.

This clonotype was found many times. V usage is TRBV25-1 and J usage is TRBJ2-2; tentative D call: TRBD1 (6 bases). Trimming removed 3 bases at V and 0 bases at J, with 14 bases between. The CDR3 is made up of 17 amino acids. Looked up from germline, CDR1 is MGHDK and CDR2 is SYGVNS. CDR3 nucleotide sequence: TGTGCCAGCAGTGAGCCTCGACAGGCAACGAACACCGGGGAGCTGTTTTTT. Translation: CASSEPRQATNTGELFF.

The chain joins TRBV20-1 to TRBJ2-3; D uncertain. The CDR3 is 16 residues long. Germline values: CDR1 DFQATT, CDR2 SNEGSKA (reference sequence). The ends were cut back, 4 bases at V and 0 bases at J, with 17 bases in the middle. The CDR3: CSAISRRGPSTDTQYF. In nucleotides, the CDR3 is TGCAGTGCTATTTCGCGGCGCGGACCCAGCACAGATACGCAGTATTTT.

The chain is built from TRBV16 and TRBJ2-5; TRBD2 might be the D (6 bases). Germline CDR1 KGHSY, CDR2 FQNENV. Trimming shortened V by 5 bases and J by 7 bases, and 11 bases separated the two germline ends. The length of the CDR3 is 12 residues. Here the CDR3 reads CASSSHGGTQYF. Written as DNA, the CDR3 is TGTGCCAGCAGCTCACACGGGGGGACCCAGTACTTC.

V gene TRBV20-1 combines with J gene TRBJ2-7; 7 bases line up with TRBD1. The trim removed 6 bases at V and 2 bases at J, leaving 7 bases unmatched. CDR3 length: 13 residues. Per germline, CDR1 DFQATT and CDR2 SNEGSKA (reference sequence). DNA for the CDR3: TGCAGTGCCCGAAGGGACAGTCCCTACGAGCAGTACTTC. As protein: CSARRDSPYEQYF.

This clonotype was picked up many times. The chain carries TRBV15 and TRBJ2-7, with 9 nucleotides matching TRBD1. After removal of 0 bases from V and 6 bases from J, the junction contained 6 bases not matched to a gene. This CDR3 spans 15 amino acids. Germline V lookup: CDR1 LNHNV, CDR2 YYDKDF (reference sequence). CDR3 nucleotides: TGTGCCACCAGCAGAGATACGGGACAGGGAGGCGAGCAGTACTTC. Amino acids: CATSRDTGQGGEQYF. The complete variable domain, with remaining parts taken from reference TRBV15 and TRBJ2-7, reads DAMVIQNPRYQVTQFGKPVTLSCSQTLNHNVMYWYQQKSSQAPKLLFHYYDKDFNNEADTPDNFQSRRPNTSFCFLDIRSPGLGDTAMYLCATSRDTGQGGEQYFGPGTRLTVT.

This chain uses TRBV6-1 with TRBJ2-5; 13 bases match TRBD2. Germline lookup yields CDR1 MNHNS and CDR2 SASEGT. The CDR3 spans 15 residues. V trimming: 8 bases; J trimming: 1 base; junction bases outside the gene matches: 4. The CDR3 DNA reads TGTGCCAGCCGACTAGCGGGAGGAGGCCAAGAGACCCAGTACTTC. Amino acids: CASRLAGGGQETQYF.

This clonotype showed up just a few times. CDR3 in DNA: TGTGCCAGCAGTTTACCAGGGATGGGTTCACCCCTCCACTTT. This translates into CASSLPGMGSPLHF. V gene TRBV28 combines with J gene TRBJ1-6; possibly TRBD1 for D (5 bases). The germline V gene has CDR1 MDHEN and CDR2 SYDVKM. With 2 bases removed from V and 9 bases from J, the gap between germline ends came to 11 bases. The CDR3 is 14 residues long.

The rearrangement uses TRBV13 and TRBJ2-1, with 8 bases lining up with TRBD2. Germline lookup yields CDR1 PRHDT and CDR2 FYEKMQ (reference sequence). The CDR3 is 14 residues long. Germline trimming cut 5 bases from V and 6 bases from J; bases unmatched to any gene: 6. In DNA, the CDR3 is TGTGCCAGCAGCCCAGGACTAGCCCTCAATGAGCAGTTCTTC. As protein: CASSPGLALNEQFF.

The chain couples TRBV5-6 to TRBJ2-3, with 11 positions matching TRBD2. The J segment lost 13 bases and the V segment lost 6 bases, leaving 13 bases of the junction unmatched. In germline, CDR1 is SGHDT, CDR2 YYEEEE. CDR3 length: 14 residues. This CDR3 is CASIEGLAGGLKYF. The CDR3 nucleotides are TGTGCCAGCATCGAGGGGCTAGCGGGGGGCTTGAAGTATTTT. Supplemented by reference TRBV5-6 and TRBJ2-3, the full variable domain reads DAGVTQSPTHLIKTRGQQVTLRCSPKSGHDTVSWYQQALGQGPQFIFQYYEEEERQRGNFPDRFSGHQFPNYSSELNVNALLLGDSALYLCASIEGLAGGLKYFGPGTRLTVL.

The V and J genes are TRBV7-6 and TRBJ2-1, with 8 nucleotides matching TRBD2. V lost 2 bases to trimming and J lost 2 bases; unmatched junction nucleotides: 5. Germline V gene data show CDR1 as SGHVS and CDR2 as FNYEAQ. The length of the CDR3 is 16 residues. The CDR3 DNA reads as TGTGCCAGCAGCTTACTGGGACTAGTTACCTACAATGAGCAGTTCTTC. This gives the protein CASSLLGLVTYNEQFF.

The rearrangement uses TRBV7-8 and TRBJ2-3; TRBD1 matches 9 bases. V was clipped by 8 bases and J by 3 bases; unmatched bases: 9. The CDR3 runs 15 residues. CDR1 and CDR2 (germline): SGHVS, FQNEAQ. This chain's CDR3 is CASCLRDRATDTQYF. Written as DNA, the CDR3 is TGTGCCAGCTGCCTCCGGGACAGGGCGACAGATACGCAGTATTTT.

This clonotype was observed a handful of times. The rearrangement uses TRBV11-2 and TRBJ2-5; D remains unclear. Trimming removed 7 bases at V and 4 bases at J, with 19 bases between. The CDR3 length is 15 residues. Germline lookup yields CDR1 SGHAT and CDR2 FQNNGV. The CDR3 DNA is TGTGCCAGCACCGCTTATGGGGATTTAGGAGAGACCCAGTACTTC. It codes for CASTAYGDLGETQYF.

This clonotype occurred many times. A much larger clone differs by one base, so this may be a read error. This sequence joins TRBV18 and TRBJ2-7; D could derive from TRBD1 or TRBD2 (5 bases each). The CDR3 totals 14 residues. V was shortened by 8 bases and J by 1 base, with 15 bases between the two germline ends. Germline V gene lookup returns CDR1 KGHSH and CDR2 LQKENI. The CDR3 is CASSPGLASYEQYF. DNA of the CDR3: TGTGCCAGCAGCCCGGGGCTGGCGTCCTACGAGCAGTACTTC.

V and J are TRBV29-1 and TRBJ1-1; 9 nucleotides align to TRBD1. CDR1 and CDR2 (germline): SQVTM, ANQGSEA. The CDR3 totals 14 residues. Trimming cost V 8 bases and J 1 base; bases outside gene matches: 8. This CDR3 reads CSLYRGPTNTEAFF. The CDR3 coding sequence is TGCAGCTTGTACAGGGGGCCTACGAACACTGAAGCTTTCTTT.

This clonotype was found a few times. The V call is TRBV4-3, the J call TRBJ2-1; no clear D gene. Germline V CDR1 and CDR2: LGHNA, YSLEER. The CDR3 runs 12 residues. Deletions cut 0 bases from V and 5 bases from J, with 2 bases between. CDR3 amino acids: CASSQDDNEQFF. The CDR3 coding sequence is TGCGCCAGCAGCCAAGATGACAATGAGCAGTTCTTC.

Ten or more counts support this clonotype. J is TRBJ2-1 and V is TRBV20-1; the match to TRBD2 covers 7 bases. The CDR3 has 14 residues. Germline lookup yields CDR1 DFQATT and CDR2 SNEGSKA (reference sequence). This chain's CDR3 is CSSTAGPPYNEQFF. CDR3 coding DNA: TGCAGCTCTACAGCGGGGCCACCTTACAATGAGCAGTTCTTC.

This clonotype occurred a few times. V and J are TRBV4-1 and TRBJ2-3; no reliable D call. Germline V gene data show CDR1 as MGHRA and CDR2 as YSYEKL. The CDR3 sequence is 14 residues long. The V end was cut by 0 bases, the J end by 3 bases, with 7 bases between. The CDR3 region has the DNA TGCGCCAGCAGCCAAGAGGATGTTACAGATACGCAGTATTTT. This codes for CASSQEDVTDTQYF.

This clonotype occurred a few times. The V and J genes are TRBV6-2 or TRBV6-3 and TRBJ2-5, with D unclear. Germline loops: CDR1 MNHEY, CDR2 SVGEGT. The CDR3 spans 14 residues. V lost 5 bases and J lost 0, with 10 bases in between. Written as DNA, the CDR3 is TGTGCCAGCAGTCCATACCTGTACCAAGAGACCCAGTACTTC. Protein product: CASSPYLYQETQYF.

The chain employs TRBV28 and TRBJ1-5, with a tentative D call TRBD1 (5 bases). V was trimmed by 3 bases and J by 1 base, leaving 10 bases between them. The CDR3 totals 15 residues. Germline V CDR1 and CDR2: MDHEN, SYDVKM. The CDR3 is CASSLRGWSNQPQHF. The CDR3 DNA is TGTGCCAGCAGTTTGAGGGGCTGGAGCAATCAGCCCCAGCATTTT.

CDR3 protein: CATSRSTVNTEAFF. The CDR3 region has the DNA TGTGCCACCAGCAGGTCGACAGTGAACACTGAAGCTTTCTTT. The chain recombines TRBV15 with TRBJ1-1; tentative D call: TRBD1 (5 bases). V was cut by 3 bases and J by 0 bases, with 8 bases left in between. The CDR3 has 14 residues. Germline V lookup: CDR1 LNHNV, CDR2 YYDKDF (reference sequence).

This chain joins TRBV3-1 and TRBJ2-1; 12 nucleotides line up with TRBD2. V lost 3 bases, J lost 9 bases, and 3 bases stayed unmatched. CDR1 LGHDT and CDR2 YNNKEL come from the germline V gene (reference sequence). CDR3 length equals 14 residues. The CDR3 nucleotides are TGTGCCAGCAGCCAGACTAGCGGGAGTCTTGAGCAGTTCTTC. Its protein product is CASSQTSGSLEQFF.

This chain uses TRBV5-1 with TRBJ2-7; 9 bases match TRBD2. This CDR3 is 15 amino acids long. Per the germline V gene, CDR1 is SGHRS and CDR2 is YFSETQ. The J segment lost 2 bases and the V segment lost 4 bases, leaving 7 bases of the junction unmatched. The CDR3 reads CASSQLAGEAYEQYF. The CDR3 nucleotides read TGCGCCAGCAGCCAACTAGCGGGCGAAGCCTACGAGCAGTACTTC.